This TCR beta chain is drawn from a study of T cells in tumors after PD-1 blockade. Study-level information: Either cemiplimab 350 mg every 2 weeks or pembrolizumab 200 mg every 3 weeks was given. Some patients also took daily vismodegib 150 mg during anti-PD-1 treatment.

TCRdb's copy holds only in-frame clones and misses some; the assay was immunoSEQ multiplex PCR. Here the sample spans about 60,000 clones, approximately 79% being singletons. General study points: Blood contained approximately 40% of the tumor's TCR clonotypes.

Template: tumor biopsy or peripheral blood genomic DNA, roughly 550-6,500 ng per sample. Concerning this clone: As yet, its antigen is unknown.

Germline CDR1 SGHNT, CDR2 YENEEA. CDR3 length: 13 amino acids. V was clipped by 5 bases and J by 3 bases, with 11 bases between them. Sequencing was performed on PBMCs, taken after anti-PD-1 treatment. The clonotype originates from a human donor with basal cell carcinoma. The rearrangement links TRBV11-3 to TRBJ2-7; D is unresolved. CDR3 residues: CASSLRADYEQYF. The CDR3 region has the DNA TGTGCCAGCAGCCTCCGGGCCGACTACGAGCAGTACTTC.